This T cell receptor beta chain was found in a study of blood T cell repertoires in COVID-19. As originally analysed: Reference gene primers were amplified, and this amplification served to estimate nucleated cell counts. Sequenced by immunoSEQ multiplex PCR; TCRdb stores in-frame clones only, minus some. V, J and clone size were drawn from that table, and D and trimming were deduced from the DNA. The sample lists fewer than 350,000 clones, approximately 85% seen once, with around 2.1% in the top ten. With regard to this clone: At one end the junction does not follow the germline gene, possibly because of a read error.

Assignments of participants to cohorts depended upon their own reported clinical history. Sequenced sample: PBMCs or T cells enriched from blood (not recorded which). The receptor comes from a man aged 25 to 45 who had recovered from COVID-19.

CDR3 DNA: TGTGCCAGTAGTATCCGGGACACTCAAGCTTTCTTT. As protein: CASSIRDTQAFF. The rearrangement links TRBV19 to TRBJ1-1; D possibly corresponds to TRBD1 (6 bases). This CDR3 has 12 amino acids. Germline loops: CDR1 LNHDA, CDR2 SQIVND (reference sequence).